This passage covers 21 T cell receptor beta chains from one sample sequenced in a study of a mutant IDH1 vaccine in newly diagnosed glioma. The protocol was immunoSEQ multiplex PCR, while the TCRdb copy is restricted to in-frame clones and leaves out a portion. The data contain 30,000 to 40,000 clones, around 84% of them singletons. These TCRs are of unknown antigen specificity. Time point reported: week 35, safety follow-up. Topical imiquimod accompanied each vaccine dose, which consisted of 300 ug of mutant IDH1 20-mer peptide. The material sequenced was PBMCs, taken from a glioma patient whose treatment included an IDH1 peptide vaccine. These receptors originate from a woman aged 18-29 years with glioma.

The chain recombines TRBV19 with TRBJ2-7; D remains unclear. Trimming removed 0 bases at V and 0 bases at J, with 6 bases between. The CDR3 is made up of 14 amino acids. CDR1 and CDR2 from the germline V gene are LNHDA and SQIVND (reference sequence). CDR3 coding DNA: TGTGCCAGTAGTATAGATTTCTACTCCTACGAGCAGTACTTC. Translated, it gives CASSIDFYSYEQYF.

The V and J genes are TRBV6-1 and TRBJ1-1; 9 nucleotides align to TRBD1. CDR3 length: 14 amino acids. V lost 4 bases and J lost 2; bases outside the gene matches: 2. Germline V gives CDR1 MNHNS, CDR2 SASEGT. CDR3 residues: CASSGTGVNTEAFF. Here the CDR3 DNA reads TGTGCCAGCAGTGGGACAGGGGTTAACACTGAAGCTTTCTTT.

This chain connects TRBV25-1 to TRBJ2-1; 9 bases fit TRBD1. Germline-derived CDR1 and CDR2 are MGHDK and SYGVNS. V shed 4 bases, J shed 10 bases, and the junction held 5 bases outside the gene matches. The CDR3 is 13 residues long. This CDR3 is CASSVGQGQEQFF. In DNA form, the CDR3 reads TGTGCCAGCAGTGTGGGACAGGGCCAGGAGCAGTTCTTC.

This chain joins TRBV7-2 and TRBJ1-1; D is undetermined. CDR3 size: 15 residues. Germline CDR1 is SGHTA and CDR2 is FQGNSA. The V end was cut by 1 base, the J end by 1 base, with 10 bases between. The CDR3 DNA follows: TGTGCCAGCAGCTTAGATGGTCGAGGGAACACTGAAGCTTTCTTT. It specifies CASSLDGRGNTEAFF.

The chain has TRBV28 and TRBJ1-1; 7 nucleotides align to TRBD1. CDR1 is MDHEN, CDR2 SYDVKM, per germline. This CDR3 comprises 14 residues. Trimming at V came to 8 bases and at J to 5 bases, leaving 11 bases not matched to a gene. This CDR3 reads CASLQGSRRTEAFF. The DNA for the CDR3 is TGTGCCAGCCTACAGGGGTCCCGGCGGACTGAAGCTTTCTTT.

V gene TRBV4-2 combines with J gene TRBJ2-3, with D maybe TRBD1 (6 bases). Germline V gene data show CDR1 as LGHNA and CDR2 as YNFKEQ. This CDR3 spans 19 amino acids. V lost 0 bases to trimming and J lost 0 bases, with 19 bases between them. CDR3 in amino acids: CASSQDGTPRRSSTDTQYF. CDR3 DNA: TGTGCCAGCAGCCAAGATGGGACACCAAGGAGGTCTAGCACAGATACGCAGTATTTT.

As DNA, the CDR3 is TGTGCCAGCGACGGCGCCGAGACAGGCAACATTAACACCGGGGAGCTGTTTTTT. It translates to CASDGAETGNINTGELFF. The chain recombines TRBV28 with TRBJ2-2, with D possibly being TRBD1 (6 bases). This CDR3 has 18 residues. The germline gives CDR1 MDHEN, CDR2 SYDVKM. The ends were cut back, 8 bases at V and 2 bases at J, with 24 bases in the middle. The full variable domain, with the rest looked up from reference TRBV28 and TRBJ2-2, is DVKVTQSSRYLVKRTGEKVFLECVQDMDHENMFWYRQDPGLGLRLIYFSYDVKMKEKGDIPEGYSVSREKKERFSLILESASTNQTSMYLCASDGAETGNINTGELFFGEGSRLTVL.

The V and J genes are TRBV7-2 and TRBJ2-3; weak D call: TRBD2 (7 bases). The CDR3 spans 15 residues. V shed 4 bases and J shed 2 bases, with 13 bases lying between them. Germline V lookup: CDR1 SGHTA, CDR2 FQGNSA. The CDR3 DNA reads as TGTGCCAGCAGCTCTATCGGGGGGCCCACAGATACGCAGTATTTT. Its protein product is CASSSIGGPTDTQYF.

The chain carries TRBV20-1 and TRBJ1-2; the D is unclear. V was trimmed by 0 bases and J by 3 bases, leaving 2 bases between them. Germline V gives CDR1 DFQATT, CDR2 SNEGSKA (reference sequence). This CDR3 is 11 amino acids long. The chain's CDR3 is CSARDDYGYTF. In DNA, the CDR3 is TGCAGTGCTAGAGATGACTATGGCTACACCTTC.

This clone was observed a single time. The chain uses TRBV6-4 and TRBJ1-2; D unresolved. V was cut by 3 bases and J by 1 base, with 9 bases left in between. The V gene's germline CDR1 is MRHNA and CDR2 SNTAGT. CDR3 length: 14 residues. The CDR3 DNA reads as TGTGCCAGCAGTGAGTCCGCCTTTAACTATGGCTACACCTTC. This encodes CASSESAFNYGYTF.

The chain joins TRBV14 to TRBJ2-1; D ambiguous. V dropped 4 bases and J dropped 5 bases, with 9 bases sitting between them. This CDR3 comprises 13 residues. The germline V gene encodes CDR1 SGHDN and CDR2 FVKESK. This chain's CDR3 is CASSRKGNNEQFF. The CDR3 region has the DNA TGTGCCAGCAGCCGAAAAGGTAACAATGAGCAGTTCTTC.

V and J are TRBV5-1 and TRBJ2-3; TRBD1 agrees at 7 bases. The CDR3 extends over 14 amino acids. Per the germline V gene, CDR1 is SGHRS and CDR2 is YFSETQ. J gave up 3 bases and V 4 bases, and 5 bases lay outside the gene matches. In nucleotides, the CDR3 is TGCGCCAGCAGCCTCGGACAGGAGACAGATACGCAGTATTTT. Translation: CASSLGQETDTQYF.

V usage is TRBV2 and J usage is TRBJ1-5, with D possibly being TRBD1 (6 bases). CDR1 and CDR2 (germline): SNHLY, FYNNEI. The CDR3 totals 15 residues. Trimming pared 3 bases from V and 6 bases from J, leaving 15 bases between. DNA for the CDR3: TGTGCCAGCAGTGATAGGGGGGGATACGGTCAGCCCCAGCATTTT. Its protein product is CASSDRGGYGQPQHF.

This sequence joins TRBV5-1 and TRBJ2-7, with TRBD1 matching 8 bases. The trim removed 4 bases at V and 2 bases at J, leaving 8 bases unmatched. CDR1 SGHRS and CDR2 YFSETQ come from the germline V gene. The CDR3 runs 15 residues. CDR3 in amino acids: CASSGGQVRAYEQYF. The CDR3 nucleotides are TGCGCCAGCAGCGGGGGACAGGTCCGGGCCTACGAGCAGTACTTC.

The chain has TRBV5-8 and TRBJ2-7; 7 bases align to TRBD2. CDR3 length: 16 amino acids. Germline CDR1 reads SGHTS; CDR2 reads YDEGEE. Losses at the gene ends were 4 bases for V and 6 bases for J; bases not matched to a gene: 16. The CDR3 region has the DNA TGTGCCAGCAGCCCCTTTTCGGGGAGCCGCGGGAGCGAGCAGTACTTC. Amino acid sequence: CASSPFSGSRGSEQYF.

The rearrangement links TRBV29-1 to TRBJ2-5, with TRBD2 as a possible D gene (6 bases). The end of the DNA aligns better with TRBJ2-7, so the J call may be wrong. CDR1 SQVTM and CDR2 ANQGSEA come from the germline V gene. There are 15 residues in the CDR3. CDR3 nucleotides: TGCAGCGTCCAAAGGGGTGCGGGAAGCTCCTACGAGCAGTACTTC. Its protein product is CSVQRGAGSSYEQYF.

In its sample, this clone was seen once. The rearrangement uses TRBV10-3 and TRBJ2-3; no definite D call. Between the trimmed V and J ends, which lost 4 bases and 0 bases, there was a span of 11 bases. The CDR3 is made up of 15 amino acids. Germline loops: CDR1 ENHRY, CDR2 SYGVKD. CDR3 sequence: CAISASTISTDTQYF. In DNA form, the CDR3 reads TGTGCCATCAGTGCGAGTACAATTAGCACAGATACGCAGTATTTT.

This clone was detected once. The chain combines TRBV7-9 with TRBJ1-3; D might be TRBD1 (5 bases). The CDR3 length is 15 residues. Germline CDR1 reads SEHNR; CDR2 reads FQNEAQ (reference sequence). The ends were cut back, 4 bases at V and 4 bases at J, with 14 bases in the middle. Here the CDR3 reads CASSSLRQPGNTIYF. Written as DNA, the CDR3 is TGTGCCAGCAGCTCCCTCAGACAGCCCGGAAACACCATATATTTT.

This clone appeared a few times. This chain uses TRBV19 with TRBJ2-7; 7 bases are shared with TRBD2. CDR1 is LNHDA and CDR2 is SQIVND in the germline V gene (reference sequence). CDR3 length equals 16 residues. The V gene end was trimmed by 6 bases and the J gene end by 2 bases; junction bases not matched to a gene: 13. In DNA form, the CDR3 reads TGTGCCAGTAGGACGGCGGGCGGGAGTGGCGCCTACGAGCAGTACTTC. It yields the protein CASRTAGGSGAYEQYF.

The rearrangement uses TRBV6-1 and TRBJ2-1; D is ambiguous. This CDR3 spans 15 amino acids. The ends were cut back, 1 base at V and 4 bases at J, with 11 bases in the middle. Germline CDR1 MNHNS, CDR2 SASEGT. CDR3 protein: CASSEGPRPYNEQFF. Here the CDR3 DNA reads TGTGCCAGCAGTGAAGGGCCTCGTCCGTACAATGAGCAGTTCTTC.

The chain links TRBV7-9 to TRBJ2-2, with D unresolved. The germline V gene encodes CDR1 SEHNR and CDR2 FQNEAQ (reference sequence). The CDR3 contains 14 residues. The V end lost 5 bases, the J end lost 4 bases, and 11 bases lay between the germline ends. The CDR3 DNA sequence: TGTGCCAGCAGCGCCCGGACGGTCACCGGGGAGCTGTTTTTT. The encoded protein is CASSARTVTGELFF.